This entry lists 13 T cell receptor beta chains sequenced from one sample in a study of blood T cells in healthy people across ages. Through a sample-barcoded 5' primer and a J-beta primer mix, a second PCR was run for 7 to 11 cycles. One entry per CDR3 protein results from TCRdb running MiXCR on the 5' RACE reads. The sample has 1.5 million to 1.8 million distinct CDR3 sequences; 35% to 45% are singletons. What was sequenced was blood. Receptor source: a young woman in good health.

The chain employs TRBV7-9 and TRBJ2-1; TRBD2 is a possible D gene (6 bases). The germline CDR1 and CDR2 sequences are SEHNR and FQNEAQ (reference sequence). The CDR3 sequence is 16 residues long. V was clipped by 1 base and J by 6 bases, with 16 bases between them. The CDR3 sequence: CASSLVRGLALNEQFF. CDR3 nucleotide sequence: TGTGCCAGCAGCTTAGTAAGGGGACTCGCACTCAATGAGCAGTTCTTC.

In DNA, the CDR3 is TGTGCCAGCAGCTCAGGGGTTATTAGCACAGATACGCAGTATTTT. Translating gives CASSSGVISTDTQYF. This rearrangement joins TRBV2 to TRBJ2-3; the D gene is possibly TRBD1 (6 bases). The CDR3 loop spans 15 amino acids. The V and J ends lost 6 bases and 0 bases respectively, with 13 bases between them. Germline values: CDR1 SNHLY, CDR2 FYNNEI.

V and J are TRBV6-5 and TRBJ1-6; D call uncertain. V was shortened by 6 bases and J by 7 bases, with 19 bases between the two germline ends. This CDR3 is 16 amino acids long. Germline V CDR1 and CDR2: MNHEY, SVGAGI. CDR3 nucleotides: TGTGCCAGCAGAAAAGGGAGGGCCAGAGCGAATTCACCCCTCCACTTT. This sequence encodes CASRKGRARANSPLHF.

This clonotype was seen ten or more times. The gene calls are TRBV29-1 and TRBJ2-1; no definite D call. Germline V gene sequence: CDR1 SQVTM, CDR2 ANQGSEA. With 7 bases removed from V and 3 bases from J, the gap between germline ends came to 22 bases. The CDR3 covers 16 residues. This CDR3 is CSAGKGGRTYYNEQFF. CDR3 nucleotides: TGCAGCGCCGGCAAGGGTGGCAGAACGTACTACAATGAGCAGTTCTTC.

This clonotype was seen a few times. The CDR3 bases are TGTGCCAGCAGACTTAATCCAAACCCGAACACTGAAGCTTTCTTT. The encoded protein is CASRLNPNPNTEAFF. The J gene is TRBJ1-1, the V gene TRBV7-2; D gene uncertain. Germline V CDR1 and CDR2: SGHTA, FQGNSA. The CDR3 contains 15 residues. The germline V and J ends were trimmed by 6 bases and 1 base, with 15 bases remaining between them.

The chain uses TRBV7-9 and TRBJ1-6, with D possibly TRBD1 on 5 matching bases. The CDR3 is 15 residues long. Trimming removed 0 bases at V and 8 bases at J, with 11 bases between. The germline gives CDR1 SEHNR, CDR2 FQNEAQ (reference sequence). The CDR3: CASSLAGTVYSPLHF. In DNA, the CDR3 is TGTGCCAGCAGCTTAGCGGGGACCGTCTATTCACCCCTCCACTTT.

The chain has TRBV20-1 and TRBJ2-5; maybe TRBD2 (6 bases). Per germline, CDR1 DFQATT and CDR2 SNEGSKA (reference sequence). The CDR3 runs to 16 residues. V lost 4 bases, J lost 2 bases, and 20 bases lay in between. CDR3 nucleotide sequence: TGCAGTGCTACTCCAACACCGGGACTTGCTCAAGAGACCCAGTACTTC. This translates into CSATPTPGLAQETQYF.

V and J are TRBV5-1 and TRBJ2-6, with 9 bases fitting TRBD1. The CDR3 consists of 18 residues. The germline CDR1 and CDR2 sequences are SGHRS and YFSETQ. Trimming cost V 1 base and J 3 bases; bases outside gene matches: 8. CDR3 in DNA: TGCGCCAGCAGCTTGACGGGACAGGGCGACTTTGGGGCCAACGTCCTGACTTTC. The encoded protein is CASSLTGQGDFGANVLTF.

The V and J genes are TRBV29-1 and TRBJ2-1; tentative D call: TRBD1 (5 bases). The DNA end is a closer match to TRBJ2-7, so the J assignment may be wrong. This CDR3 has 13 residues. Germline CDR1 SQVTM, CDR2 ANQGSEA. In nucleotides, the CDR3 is TGCAGCGGTAAAGGGGCCAGCCAAAATGAGCAGTACTTC. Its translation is CSGKGASQNEQYF.

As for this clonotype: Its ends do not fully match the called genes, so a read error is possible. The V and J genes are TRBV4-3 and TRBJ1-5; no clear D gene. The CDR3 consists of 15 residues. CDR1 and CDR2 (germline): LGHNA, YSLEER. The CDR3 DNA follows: TGCGCCAGCAGCCAGGACGGCATGGGGAATCAGCCCCGGCATTTT. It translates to CASSQDGMGNQPRHF.

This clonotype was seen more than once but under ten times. CDR3 in DNA: TGTGCCAGCAGTCCGACTAGCGGGAGCGGAGATACGCAGTATTTT. Residues: CASSPTSGSGDTQYF. The J gene is TRBJ2-3, the V gene TRBV6-4; 12 bases agree with TRBD2. With V trimmed by 5 bases and J by 5 bases, 5 bases remained unmatched. Germline V lookup: CDR1 MRHNA, CDR2 SNTAGT. The length of the CDR3 is 15 residues.

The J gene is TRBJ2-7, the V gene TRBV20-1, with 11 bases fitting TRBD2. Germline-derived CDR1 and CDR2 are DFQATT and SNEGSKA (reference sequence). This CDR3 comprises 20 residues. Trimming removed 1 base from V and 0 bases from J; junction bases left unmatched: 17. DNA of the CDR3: TGCAGTGCTAGAGGCCGTGCCGGGACTAGCGGAGTAAAAAGCTCCTACGAGCAGTACTTC. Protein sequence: CSARGRAGTSGVKSSYEQYF.

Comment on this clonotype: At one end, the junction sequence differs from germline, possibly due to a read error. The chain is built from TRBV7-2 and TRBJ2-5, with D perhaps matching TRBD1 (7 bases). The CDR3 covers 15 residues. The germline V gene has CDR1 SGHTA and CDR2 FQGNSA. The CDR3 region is CASSLHQGGQEAQYF. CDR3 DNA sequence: TGTGCCAGCAGCTTACACCAGGGGGGCCAAGAGGCCCAGTACTTC.